This TCR beta chain was sequenced for a study of blood T cell repertoires in COVID-19. As for the study in general: Material from acute and convalescent COVID-19 was sourced from the United States, Italy and Spain. T cells, B-cell-depleted T cells, or PBMCs supplied cDNA or gDNA.

Original analysis: From reference gene primer amplification, estimates of nucleated cell counts were derived. TCRdb's copy holds only in-frame clones and misses some; the assay was immunoSEQ multiplex PCR. From that table come the V and J calls and clone size; the DNA was used to work out D and trimming. The sample comprises around 100,000 clones, about 90% of which are singletons, and more than 5% rests with the top ten. Germline assignment: CDR1 SGHTA and CDR2 FQGNSA. The junction had 12 bases not matched to a gene; V was cut back by 4 bases and J by 9 bases. This CDR3 comprises 15 residues. The clonotype originates from a human donor in a cohort sampled during active COVID-19. What was sequenced was peripheral blood. This chain joins TRBV7-2 and TRBJ2-7, with TRBD2 matching 10 bases. DNA of the CDR3: TGTGCCAGCAGCTCCAGAGGGCTAGCGGGAGCAGGGCAGTACTTC. Protein product: CASSSRGLAGAGQYF.